The 23 T cell receptor beta chains reported below all come from one sample, sequenced in a study of cytomegalovirus exposure and HLA in healthy donors. Both 60 Vbeta primers and 13 Jbeta primers went into the PCR. Method: immunoSEQ multiplex PCR; TCRdb's copy keeps in-frame clones and lacks some. Seen here are approximately 150,000 clones, more than 60% observed once, and the top ten hold 1.5% to 2%. Sequences were obtained from PBMCs. The receptors derive from a female donor in good health and CMV-seronegative.

The chain couples TRBV29-1 to TRBJ2-1; the match to TRBD1 covers 11 bases. The CDR3 runs 13 residues. Germline CDR1 reads SQVTM; CDR2 reads ANQGSEA. Trimming at V came to 7 bases and at J to 4 bases, leaving 3 bases not matched to a gene. CDR3 nucleotides: TGCAGCGCGCGGGACAGGGGGTACAATGAGCAGTTCTTC. Translating it yields CSARDRGYNEQFF.

The chain employs TRBV28 and TRBJ2-1; D remains ambiguous. Between the trimmed V and J ends, which lost 0 bases and 0 bases, there was a span of 12 bases. Germline CDR1 MDHEN, CDR2 SYDVKM. This CDR3 has 17 amino acids. The CDR3 DNA reads TGTGCCAGCAGTTTATGGGGCCTTTCAAGCTCCTACAATGAGCAGTTCTTC. This encodes CASSLWGLSSSYNEQFF.

The chain couples TRBV27 to TRBJ2-5, with 12 bases aligning to TRBD2. The CDR3 extends over 16 amino acids. CDR1 and CDR2 from the germline V gene are MNHEY and SMNVEV (reference sequence). V was pared by 8 bases and J by 3 bases, with 10 bases of the junction left unmatched. The chain's CDR3 is CASALLAGGNKETQYF. In nucleotides, the CDR3 is TGTGCCAGCGCCCTCCTAGCGGGAGGGAATAAAGAGACCCAGTACTTC.

The gene calls are TRBV18 and TRBJ2-1; tentative D call: TRBD2 (7 bases). Deletions cut 5 bases from V and 9 bases from J, with 20 bases between. The CDR3 covers 15 residues. Germline V gene lookup returns CDR1 KGHSH and CDR2 LQKENI. CDR3 in DNA: TGTGCCAGCTCAATACAGGGTGGGGACTACGGTGAGCAGTTCTTC. This codes for CASSIQGGDYGEQFF.

This chain uses TRBV18 with TRBJ1-3; D might be TRBD1 (5 bases). The CDR3 consists of 16 residues. Trimming removed 3 bases from V and 0 bases from J, with 12 bases in between. The V gene's germline CDR1 is KGHSH and CDR2 LQKENI. In nucleotides, the CDR3 is TGTGCCAGCTCACCGGAGAGCAGGGTCTCTGGAAACACCATATATTTT. Its translation: CASSPESRVSGNTIYF.

The sample holds a few counts of this clone. This specimen includes other DNA sequences encoding the same CDR3. The chain links TRBV6-5 to TRBJ1-6, with 9 bases matching TRBD1. With V trimmed by 0 bases and J by 7 bases, 1 base remained unmatched. In germline, CDR1 is MNHEY, CDR2 SVGAGI. The CDR3 runs 15 residues. The CDR3 bases are TGTGCCAGCAGTTACTCTGGGACAGGGAATTCACCCCTCCACTTT. Its translation: CASSYSGTGNSPLHF.

The rearrangement links TRBV7-9 to TRBJ2-7; a weak D match, TRBD1 (6 bases). Germline V gene sequence: CDR1 SEHNR, CDR2 FQNEAQ (reference sequence). Trimming took off 5 bases at V and 2 bases at J, with 13 bases between the two ends. The CDR3 spans 14 residues. The CDR3 here is CASSVGHEAYEQYF. The DNA of the CDR3 is TGTGCCAGCAGCGTGGGACATGAGGCCTACGAGCAGTACTTC.

The V gene is TRBV27, the J gene TRBJ2-7, with TRBD2 as a possible D gene (5 bases). The V gene lost 3 bases and the J gene lost 3 bases, with 12 bases spanning the gap. The CDR3 covers 14 residues. Per the germline V gene, CDR1 is MNHEY and CDR2 is SMNVEV (reference sequence). The CDR3 coding sequence is TGTGCCAGCAGTTTTTACCGGGGAAACTACGAGCAGTACTTC. It is translated as CASSFYRGNYEQYF.

The V gene is TRBV29-1, the J gene TRBJ2-7, with D hard to call. The ends were cut back, 6 bases at V and 2 bases at J, with 17 bases in the middle. This CDR3 spans 14 amino acids. The germline CDR1 and CDR2 sequences are SQVTM and ANQGSEA. The CDR3 spells CSVVFAVGTYEQYF. CDR3 bases: TGCAGCGTAGTGTTTGCGGTGGGTACCTACGAGCAGTACTTC.

This clone has just a few counts. V usage is TRBV7-2 and J usage is TRBJ2-2; tentatively, D is TRBD2 (5 bases). V was cut by 5 bases and J by 6 bases, with 10 bases left in between. The CDR3 totals 13 residues. In germline, CDR1 is SGHTA, CDR2 FQGNSA. The CDR3 reads CASSILESGELFF. The CDR3 nucleotides read TGTGCCAGCAGCATACTAGAGTCCGGGGAGCTGTTTTTT.

The V and J genes are TRBV2 and TRBJ2-1, with 8 bases that match TRBD2. V shed 0 bases, J shed 7 bases, and the junction held 5 bases outside the gene matches. In germline, CDR1 is SNHLY, CDR2 FYNNEI. This CDR3 region has 15 residues. The CDR3 region has the DNA TGTGCCAGCAGTGAAGCGAGCGGGAGATCAAATGAGCAGTTCTTC. Translation: CASSEASGRSNEQFF.

The V gene is TRBV7-9, the J gene TRBJ1-1; TRBD1 might be the D (5 bases). CDR3 length: 16 amino acids. Germline V lookup: CDR1 SEHNR, CDR2 FQNEAQ (reference sequence). Trimming removed 3 bases at V and 0 bases at J, with 14 bases between. The CDR3 DNA reads as TGTGCCAGCAGCTTCTTCGTGGCAGGGTTGAACACTGAAGCTTTCTTT. Encoded protein: CASSFFVAGLNTEAFF.

This clone has only one observation. This chain links TRBV5-1 with TRBJ1-2; D is perhaps TRBD1 (6 bases). Deletions cut 4 bases from V and 2 bases from J, with 12 bases between. In germline, CDR1 is SGHRS, CDR2 YFSETQ. The CDR3 is 14 residues long. The CDR3 sequence: CASSAPDRNYGYTF. Here the CDR3 DNA reads TGCGCCAGCAGCGCCCCGGACAGAAACTATGGCTACACCTTC.

This chain connects TRBV21-1 to TRBJ1-5; the table gives TRBD1 as D, unverified against the DNA. TRBV21-1 represents a pseudogene. The CDR3 spans 13 residues. For the CDR3, the DNA is TGTGCCAGCAGCGACTTGAGGACAGAGCCCCAGCATTTT. This codes for CASSDLRTEPQHF.

The chain recombines TRBV29-1 with TRBJ2-2; the match to TRBD1 covers 9 bases. The CDR3 contains 14 residues. Trimming removed 4 bases from V and 0 bases from J; junction bases left unmatched: 0. Germline V gives CDR1 SQVTM, CDR2 ANQGSEA. CDR3 nucleotides: TGCAGCGTTGGACAGGGGGCGAACACCGGGGAGCTGTTTTTT. Its translation: CSVGQGANTGELFF.

This clone was seen a single time. This chain uses TRBV7-9 with TRBJ1-1; D is unresolved. The CDR3 covers 17 residues. V shed 7 bases and J shed 1 base, with 22 bases lying between them. CDR1 and CDR2 (germline): SEHNR, FQNEAQ (reference sequence). CDR3 DNA sequence: TGTGCCAGCACCACGTACTCAAATCGGGGAGGGAACACTGAAGCTTTCTTT. Translation: CASTTYSNRGGNTEAFF.

The genes are TRBV7-6 and TRBJ1-4, with TRBD1 matching 9 bases. CDR1 SGHVS and CDR2 FNYEAQ come from the germline V gene. V lost 7 bases and J lost 8; bases outside the gene matches: 2. The CDR3 runs 12 residues. The CDR3 spells CASTDRGEKLFF. CDR3 bases: TGTGCCAGCACCGACAGGGGGGAAAAACTGTTTTTT.

V usage is TRBV6-5 and J usage is TRBJ1-2, with D maybe TRBD1 (6 bases). Germline-derived CDR1 and CDR2 are MNHEY and SVGAGI. The ends were cut back, 5 bases at V and 2 bases at J, with 15 bases in the middle. The CDR3 extends over 15 amino acids. The CDR3 DNA is TGTGCCAGCAGTAACCGTCAGGGGAACAACTATGGCTACACCTTC. Its translation is CASSNRQGNNYGYTF.

The chain employs TRBV19 and TRBJ2-5, with 7 bases aligning to TRBD2. Trimming took 1 base from V and 1 from J; bases not matched to a gene: 3. Germline loops: CDR1 LNHDA, CDR2 SQIVND (reference sequence). The CDR3 is 15 residues long. The CDR3 sequence is CASSIGRGVQETQYF. The CDR3 nucleotides read TGTGCCAGTAGTATAGGTCGGGGGGTCCAAGAGACCCAGTACTTC.

The CDR3 coding sequence is TGTGCCAGCAGTTTAGCCGGGGTGGATGAGACCCAGTACTTC. Translation: CASSLAGVDETQYF. The chain recombines TRBV27 with TRBJ2-5; D might be TRBD2 (5 bases). The CDR3 contains 14 residues. Deletions cut 2 bases from V and 5 bases from J, with 12 bases between. Germline V gives CDR1 MNHEY, CDR2 SMNVEV (reference sequence).

The chain uses TRBV28 and TRBJ2-5; D perhaps matches TRBD1 (6 bases). V was cut by 5 bases and J by 2 bases, with 15 bases left in between. This CDR3 region has 15 residues. Germline CDR1 MDHEN, CDR2 SYDVKM. CDR3 protein: CASSGPQGPQETQYF. As DNA, the CDR3 is TGTGCCAGCAGTGGCCCGCAGGGGCCTCAAGAGACCCAGTACTTC.

The chain carries TRBV9 and TRBJ1-2; no firm D call. Trimming stripped 3 bases from V and 4 bases from J, with 10 bases between. The CDR3 runs 13 residues. The germline gives CDR1 SGDLS, CDR2 YYNGEE. For the CDR3, the DNA is TGTGCCAGCAGCGCCACAGATTTCTATGGCTACACCTTC. It codes for CASSATDFYGYTF. Filled out from reference TRBV9 and TRBJ1-2, the complete variable domain reads DSGVTQTPKHLITATGQRVTLRCSPRSGDLSVYWYQQSLDQGLQFLIQYYNGEERAKGNILERFSAQQFPDLHSELNLSSLELGDSALYFCASSATDFYGYTFGSGTRLTVV.

The chain is built from TRBV19 and TRBJ1-2, with D possibly TRBD1 on 6 matching bases. V was trimmed by 4 bases and J by 7 bases, leaving 19 bases between them. Germline V gives CDR1 LNHDA, CDR2 SQIVND (reference sequence). The CDR3 consists of 15 residues. The CDR3 bases are TGTGCCAGTAGTAGACGGGACATAGAATTTGGTGGCTACACCTTC. It is translated as CASSRRDIEFGGYTF.